One sample yielded the 9 T cell receptor beta chains listed below, sequenced in a study of blood T cell repertoires in COVID-19. Using immunoSEQ multiplex PCR, the repertoire was profiled, and TCRdb retains in-frame clones only, with some absent. This sample yields 200,000 to 300,000 clones, of which approximately 84% are seen a single time; 2.5% to 3.5% belongs to the top ten. Material: PBMCs or T cells enriched from blood (not recorded which). Receptor source: a woman in her thirties or forties with acute COVID-19.

The J gene is TRBJ1-1, the V gene TRBV5-4, with TRBD1 matching 7 bases. Trimming cost V 1 base and J 2 bases; bases outside gene matches: 5. This CDR3 region has 15 residues. In germline, CDR1 is SGHNT, CDR2 YYREEE (reference sequence). CDR3 sequence (DNA): TGTGCCAGCAGCTTGTTAAGGGGGCTAAACACTGAAGCTTTCTTT. As protein: CASSLLRGLNTEAFF.

This chain connects TRBV25-1 to TRBJ2-2; 7 bases are a match to TRBD1. V lost 3 bases and J lost 1; bases outside the gene matches: 5. Germline CDR1 is MGHDK and CDR2 is SYGVNS. This CDR3 is built from 16 residues. DNA of the CDR3: TGTGCCAGCAGTGACCCCGGGACAGTGAACACCGGGGAGCTGTTTTTT. It codes for CASSDPGTVNTGELFF.

The chain is built from TRBV2 and TRBJ2-1, with TRBD2 matching 12 bases. The CDR3 totals 17 residues. In germline, CDR1 is SNHLY, CDR2 FYNNEI. J was trimmed by 3 bases and V by 6 bases; bases with no gene match: 9. The CDR3 loop is CASRTGGLAGDYNEQFF. The CDR3 bases are TGTGCCAGCAGGACGGGGGGACTAGCGGGCGACTACAATGAGCAGTTCTTC.

V and J are TRBV12-3 or TRBV12-4 and TRBJ1-1; D gene ambiguous. The V gene lost 6 bases and the J gene lost 0 bases, with 8 bases spanning the gap. The length of the CDR3 is 13 residues. The CDR3 coding sequence is TGTGCCAGCAGATTTACAGTGAACACTGAAGCTTTCTTT. It codes for CASRFTVNTEAFF.

This clone has only one observation. This chain uses TRBV25-1 with TRBJ1-5; 7 bases map to TRBD1. The CDR3 length is 15 residues. Germline values: CDR1 MGHDK, CDR2 SYGVNS. The ends lost 4 bases at V and 1 base at J; junction bases unmatched: 4. CDR3 protein: CASSGQGVSNQPQHF. CDR3 nucleotides: TGTGCCAGCAGTGGACAGGGTGTAAGCAATCAGCCCCAGCATTTT. The complete variable domain, with remaining parts taken from reference TRBV25-1 and TRBJ1-5, reads EADIYQTPRYLVIGTGKKITLECSQTMGHDKMYWYQQDPGMELHLIHYSYGVNSTEKGDLSSESTVSRIRTEHFPLTLESARPSHTSQYLCASSGQGVSNQPQHFGDGTRLSIL.

This chain uses TRBV7-9 with TRBJ2-5; TRBD2 matches 11 bases. Germline V gene sequence: CDR1 SEHNR, CDR2 FQNEAQ (reference sequence). This CDR3 contains 15 residues. V dropped 5 bases and J dropped 4; count of bases not matched to a gene: 6. The CDR3 loop is CASSRGTSGTETQYF. CDR3 DNA sequence: TGTGCCAGCAGCCGCGGGACTAGCGGCACAGAGACCCAGTACTTC.

V gene TRBV7-3 combines with J gene TRBJ2-1; no reliable D call. Germline V gene sequence: CDR1 SGHTA, CDR2 FQGTGA. The CDR3 has 12 amino acids. Trimming took off 2 bases at V and 13 bases at J, with 12 bases between the two ends. The CDR3 reads CASSLSRGEQFF. For the CDR3, the DNA is TGTGCCAGCAGCTTATCTCGCGGAGAACAGTTCTTC.

This clone was picked up a small number of times. CDR3 sequence (DNA): TGTGCCAGCAGCTTAGGTAGGGACAGGAGCGCTGAAGCTTTCTTT. Its protein product is CASSLGRDRSAEAFF. V gene TRBV7-9 combines with J gene TRBJ1-1, with 8 bases identical to TRBD1. J was trimmed by 6 bases and V by 1 base; bases with no gene match: 7. This CDR3 region has 15 residues. CDR1 and CDR2 (germline): SEHNR, FQNEAQ (reference sequence).

The CDR3: CAWSPGDRSYGYTF. For the CDR3, the DNA is TGTGCCTGGAGCCCGGGCGACAGGAGCTATGGCTACACCTTC. V usage is TRBV30 and J usage is TRBJ1-2; weak D call: TRBD1 (6 bases). Germline lookup yields CDR1 GTSNPN and CDR2 SVGIG (reference sequence). This CDR3 contains 14 residues. The V and J ends lost 3 bases and 4 bases respectively, with 15 bases between them.